These 3 T cell receptor beta chains share one sample of origin, sequenced in a study of shared clonotypes between healthy human individuals. Data came from immunoSEQ multiplex PCR; TCRdb stores just in-frame clones and leaves some out. The table records 2 million to 3 million clones, over 85% of them present only once. Sequencing was performed on naive CD4+ T cells from PBMCs. The subset here: CD45RA+ positively selected. The receptors here all came from a man between 18 and 29 years old in good health. Some clones in this sample may be carry-over from other donors' samples.

This clone came up a few times. This chain joins TRBV19 and TRBJ1-2; D ambiguous. Germline CDR1 LNHDA, CDR2 SQIVND (reference sequence). Trimming removed 1 base at V and 2 bases at J, with 5 bases between. This CDR3 contains 13 residues. The DNA of the CDR3 is TGTGCCAGTAGTATAGGAGTGAACTATGGCTACACCTTC. Translating it yields CASSIGVNYGYTF.

The chain joins TRBV30 to TRBJ1-3; the D is unclear. The CDR3 length is 12 residues. Deletions cut 3 bases from V and 4 bases from J, with 7 bases between. From germline, CDR1 is GTSNPN and CDR2 SVGIG (reference sequence). The CDR3 DNA sequence: TGTGCCTGGAGACTCAACGGAAACACCATATATTTT. This gives the protein CAWRLNGNTIYF.

The chain has TRBV28 and TRBJ2-7; 9 bases are a match to TRBD1. CDR1 MDHEN and CDR2 SYDVKM come from the germline V gene. The CDR3 length is 14 residues. V shed 8 bases and J 2 bases; nucleotides not matched to a gene: 7. The CDR3 loop reads CASGNWDRAYEQYF. CDR3 DNA sequence: TGTGCCAGCGGCAACTGGGACAGGGCCTACGAGCAGTACTTC.